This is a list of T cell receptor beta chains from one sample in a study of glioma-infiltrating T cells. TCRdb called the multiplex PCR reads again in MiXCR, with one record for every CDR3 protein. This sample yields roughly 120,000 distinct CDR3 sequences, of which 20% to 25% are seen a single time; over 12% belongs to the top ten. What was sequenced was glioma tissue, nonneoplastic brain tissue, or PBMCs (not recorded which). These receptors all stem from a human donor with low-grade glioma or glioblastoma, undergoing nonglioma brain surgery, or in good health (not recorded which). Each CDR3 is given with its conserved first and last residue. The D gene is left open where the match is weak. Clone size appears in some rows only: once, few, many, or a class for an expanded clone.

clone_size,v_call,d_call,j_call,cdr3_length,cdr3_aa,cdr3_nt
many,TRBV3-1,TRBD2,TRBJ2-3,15,CASSQEAGGTDTQYF,TGTGCCAGCAGCCAAGAAGCGGGAGGCACAGATACGCAGTATTTT
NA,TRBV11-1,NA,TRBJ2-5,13,CASRTDIQETKYF,TGTGCCAGCAGGACGGACATTCAAGAGACCAAGTACTTC
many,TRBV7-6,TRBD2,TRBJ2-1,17,CASSLYGLAGEIGEQFF,TGTGCCAGCAGCTTATATGGCCTAGCGGGAGAAATTGGTGAGCAGTTCTTC
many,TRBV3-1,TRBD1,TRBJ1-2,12,CASSHDGTANTF,TGTGCCAGCAGCCATGATGGGACAGCGAACACCTTC
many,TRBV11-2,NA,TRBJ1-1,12,CASSPVGTEAFF,TGTGCCAGCAGCCCTGTAGGCACTGAAGCTTTCTTT
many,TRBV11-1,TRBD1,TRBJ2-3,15,CASSFPQGAADTQYF,TGTGCCAGCAGTTTTCCACAGGGGGCGGCAGATACGCAGTATTTT
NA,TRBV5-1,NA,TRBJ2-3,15,CASSLVGRPEDTQYF,TGCGCCAGCAGCTTGGTTGGCCGCCCGGAAGATACGCAGTATTTT
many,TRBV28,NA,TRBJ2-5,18,CASSFSPGLGTLEETQYF,TGTGCCAGCAGTTTCTCGCCCGGATTGGGTACCCTCGAGGAGACCCAGTACTTC
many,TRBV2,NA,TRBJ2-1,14,CASTDSRSYNEQFF,TGTGCCAGCACCGACTCCCGCTCCTACAATGAGCAGTTCTTC
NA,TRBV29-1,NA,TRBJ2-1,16,CSVSSGTGALGGEQFF,TGCAGCGTTAGTTCGGGGACAGGCGCTTTGGGAGGGGAGCAGTTCTTC
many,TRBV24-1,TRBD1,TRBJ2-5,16,CATSGRDRGGKETQYF,TGTGCCACCAGTGGGAGGGACAGGGGAGGGAAAGAGACCCAGTACTTC
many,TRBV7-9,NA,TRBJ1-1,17,CASSRPFDTRVNTEAFF,TGTGCCAGCAGCCGCCCCTTCGACACCCGGGTGAACACTGAAGCTTTCTTT
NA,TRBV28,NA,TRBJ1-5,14,CASLLGERTQPQHF,TGTGCCAGTCTTTTAGGGGAGAGGACTCAGCCCCAGCATTTT
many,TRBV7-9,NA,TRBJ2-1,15,CASSLVPNLYNEQFF,TGTGCCAGCAGCTTAGTACCCAACCTATACAATGAGCAGTTCTTC
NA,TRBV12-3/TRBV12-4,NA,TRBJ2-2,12,CASLVITGELFF,TGTGCCAGCCTTGTAATCACCGGGGAGCTGTTTTTT
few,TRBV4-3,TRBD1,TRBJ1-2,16,CASSQDKQGDGNGYTF,TGCGCCAGCAGCCAAGATAAACAGGGGGATGGCAATGGCTACACCTTC
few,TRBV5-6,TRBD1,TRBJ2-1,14,CASSLAVGGVEQFF,TGTGCCAGCAGCTTGGCTGTAGGGGGCGTTGAGCAGTTCTTC
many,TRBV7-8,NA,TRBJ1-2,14,CASSLRRGGYGYTF,TGTGCCAGCAGTCTAAGGCGGGGCGGCTATGGCTACACCTTC
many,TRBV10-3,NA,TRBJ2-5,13,CAISGKGQETQYF,TGTGCCATCAGTGGGAAGGGACAAGAGACCCAGTACTTC
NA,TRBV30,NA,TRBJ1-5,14,CAWSQSQVNQPQHF,TGTGCCTGGAGTCAATCCCAGGTCAATCAGCCCCAGCATTTT
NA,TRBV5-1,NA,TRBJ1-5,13,CASSWDLNQPQHF,TGCGCCAGCAGCTGGGACCTCAATCAGCCCCAGCATTTT
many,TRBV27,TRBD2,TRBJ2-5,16,CASSLSAGEKQETQYF,TGTGCCAGCAGTTTATCTGCGGGAGAGAAACAAGAGACCCAGTACTTC
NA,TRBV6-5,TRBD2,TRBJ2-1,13,CAITGLASNEQFF,TGTGCCATCACGGGACTAGCGTCCAATGAGCAGTTCTTC
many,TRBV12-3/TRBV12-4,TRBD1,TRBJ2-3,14,CASSQQGKQDTQYF,TGTGCCAGCAGTCAACAGGGGAAACAAGATACGCAGTATTTT
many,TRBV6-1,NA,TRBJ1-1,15,CASSPSVGANTEAFF,TGTGCCAGCAGCCCCTCGGTTGGGGCGAACACTGAAGCTTTCTTT
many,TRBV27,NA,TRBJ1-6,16,CASSLHARGDGSPLHF,TGTGCCAGCAGTTTACACGCCCGGGGTGACGGTTCACCCCTCCACTTT
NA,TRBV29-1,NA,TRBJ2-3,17,CSVERGVRGVSTDTQYF,TGCAGCGTTGAGAGGGGCGTACGCGGAGTGAGCACAGATACGCAGTATTTT
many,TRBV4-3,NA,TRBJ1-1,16,CASSQDYTRANTEAFF,TGCGCCAGCAGCCAAGATTATACCCGAGCTAACACTGAAGCTTTCTTT
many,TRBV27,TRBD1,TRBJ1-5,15,CASSWGTGQNQPQHF,TGTGCCAGCAGTTGGGGGACAGGCCAGAATCAGCCCCAGCATTTT
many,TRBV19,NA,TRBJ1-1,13,CASSIGALAEAFF,TGTGCCAGTAGTATCGGGGCCCTGGCTGAAGCTTTCTTT
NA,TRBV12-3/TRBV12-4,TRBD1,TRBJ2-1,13,CASSFVGGSEQFF,TGTGCCAGCAGTTTTGTAGGGGGCTCTGAGCAGTTCTTC
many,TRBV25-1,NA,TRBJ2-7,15,CASSDPRGGWDEQYF,TGTGCCAGCAGTGATCCGCGGGGCGGTTGGGACGAGCAGTACTTC
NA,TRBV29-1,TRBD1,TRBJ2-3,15,CSVAPAGGRTDTQYF,TGCAGCGTGGCCCCGGCAGGGGGCAGGACAGATACGCAGTATTTT
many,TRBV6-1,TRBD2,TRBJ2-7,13,CASTEREWDEQYF,TGTGCCAGCACAGAGCGGGAGTGGGACGAGCAGTACTTC
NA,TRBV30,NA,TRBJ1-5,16,CAWIVQGQRGNQPQHF,TGTGCCTGGATTGTACAGGGTCAGAGGGGAAATCAGCCCCAGCATTTT
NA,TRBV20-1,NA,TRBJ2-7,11,CGARVDYEQYF,TGCGGTGCTAGGGTTGACTACGAGCAGTACTTC
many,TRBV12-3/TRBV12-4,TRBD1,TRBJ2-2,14,CASSQGGDTGELFF,TGTGCCAGCAGTCAAGGGGGCGACACCGGGGAGCTGTTTTTT
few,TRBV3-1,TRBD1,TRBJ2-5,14,CASSSRTGEETQYF,TGTGCCAGCAGCTCCCGGACAGGAGAAGAGACCCAGTACTTC
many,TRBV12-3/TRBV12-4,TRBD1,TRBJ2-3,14,CASSLTGGRDTQYF,TGTGCCAGCAGCCTTACAGGGGGAAGAGATACGCAGTATTTT
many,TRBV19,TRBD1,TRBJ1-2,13,CASMLTGGHGYTF,TGTGCCAGTATGTTAACAGGGGGCCATGGCTACACCTTC
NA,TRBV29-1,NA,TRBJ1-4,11,CSAKQNEKLFF,TGCAGCGCTAAACAGAATGAAAAACTGTTTTTT
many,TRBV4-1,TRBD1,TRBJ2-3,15,CASSQAGTGRNTQYF,TGCGCCAGCAGCCAAGCCGGGACAGGCCGCAATACGCAGTATTTT
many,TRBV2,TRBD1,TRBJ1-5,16,CASSGGYRGSNQPQHF,TGTGCCAGCAGTGGGGGGTACAGGGGTAGCAATCAGCCCCAGCATTTT
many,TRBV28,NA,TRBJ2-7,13,CASSFYFDYEQYF,TGTGCCAGCAGTTTCTACTTTGACTACGAGCAGTACTTC
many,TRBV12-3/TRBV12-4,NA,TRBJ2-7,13,CASSLRGSYEQYF,TGTGCCAGCAGTTTAAGGGGTAGCTACGAGCAGTACTTC
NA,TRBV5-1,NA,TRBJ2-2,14,CASSLAPDTGELFF,TGCGCCAGCAGCCTCGCCCCTGACACCGGGGAGCTGTTTTTT
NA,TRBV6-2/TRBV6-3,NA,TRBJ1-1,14,CASSTRGPNTGAFF,TGTGCCAGCAGCACGAGAGGCCCGAACACTGGAGCTTTCTTT
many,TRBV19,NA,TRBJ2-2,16,CASSPLRPMNTGELFF,TGTGCCAGTAGCCCCCTCCGGCCAATGAACACCGGGGAGCTGTTTTTT
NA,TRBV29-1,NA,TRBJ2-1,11,CSVERGAGPFF,TGCAGCGTTGAAAGGGGTGCAGGTCCGTTCTTC